The next 29 T cell receptor beta chains were all read from a single sample in a study of radiotherapy plus CTLA-4 blockade in lung cancer. Profiling relied on immunoSEQ multiplex PCR, and the TCRdb table lists in-frame clones only, not all of them. The sample comprises 95,000 to 150,000 clones, 85% to 90% of which are singletons, and under 8% rests with the top ten. The material sequenced was peripheral blood, taken from a patient treated with radiotherapy plus ipilimumab. The receptors shown here come from a human donor with non-small cell lung cancer that progressed on radiotherapy plus ipilimumab.

This chain uses TRBV5-1 with TRBJ1-1, with 8 bases that match TRBD1. V lost 1 base and J lost 6; bases outside the gene matches: 5. Germline CDR1 and CDR2: SGHRS and YFSETQ. This CDR3 spans 14 amino acids. This CDR3 is CASSLTGGLSEAFF. The CDR3 DNA follows: TGCGCCAGCAGCTTGACAGGGGGACTCTCTGAAGCTTTCTTT.

The rearrangement joins TRBV7-9 to TRBJ2-5; D remains unclear. V gave up 3 bases and J gave up 5 bases, with 7 bases separating them. Germline V CDR1 and CDR2: SEHNR, FQNEAQ (reference sequence). This CDR3 spans 12 amino acids. In nucleotides, the CDR3 is TGTGCCAGCAGCTTGGGCGACGAGACCCAGTACTTC. Translating it yields CASSLGDETQYF.

The chain is built from TRBV6-5 and TRBJ1-1; D uncertain. V lost 2 bases, J lost 0 bases, and 10 bases lay in between. Germline CDR1 and CDR2: MNHEY and SVGAGI. The CDR3 has 15 residues. CDR3 bases: TGTGCCAGCAGTTACAGTCGCAACATGAACACTGAAGCTTTCTTT. Residues: CASSYSRNMNTEAFF.

The gene calls are TRBV6-1 and TRBJ1-1; D gene uncertain. Germline lookup yields CDR1 MNHNS and CDR2 SASEGT. V was clipped by 3 bases and J by 4 bases, with 3 bases between them. The CDR3 is 11 amino acids. The CDR3 DNA sequence: TGTGCCAGCAGTGAGCGCACTGAAGCTTTCTTT. This gives the protein CASSERTEAFF.

In its sample, this clone was seen a few times. This chain connects TRBV19 to TRBJ2-2; tentatively, D is TRBD1 (5 bases). The CDR3 is 16 amino acids. V lost 3 bases and J 2 bases, leaving 13 bases between the germline ends. Germline V CDR1 and CDR2: LNHDA, SQIVND (reference sequence). CDR3 loop: CASSIRTGLNTGELFF. Written as DNA, the CDR3 is TGTGCCAGTAGTATTCGCACAGGATTAAACACCGGGGAGCTGTTTTTT.

This chain links TRBV4-1 with TRBJ2-2; possible D gene TRBD2, 5 bases. This CDR3 contains 16 residues. Trimming took off 1 base at V and 7 bases at J, with 16 bases between the two ends. CDR1 is MGHRA and CDR2 is YSYEKL in the germline V gene. The CDR3 sequence is CASSQVALASGGELFF. In nucleotides, the CDR3 is TGCGCCAGCAGCCAAGTAGCCTTAGCGTCCGGCGGGGAGCTGTTTTTT.

The chain recombines TRBV12-5 with TRBJ2-7; 7 bases align to TRBD1. The CDR3 spans 16 residues. V shed 2 bases, J shed 2 bases, and the junction held 9 bases outside the gene matches. From germline, CDR1 is LGHNT and CDR2 FRNRAP. Here the CDR3 DNA reads TGTGCTAGTGGTTTGTACAGGGGCGACTTTACCTACGAGCAGTACTTC. Translated, it gives CASGLYRGDFTYEQYF.

V gene TRBV18 combines with J gene TRBJ1-1; no reliable D call. Trimming took off 5 bases at V and 1 base at J, with 8 bases between the two ends. Germline CDR1 and CDR2: KGHSH and LQKENI. CDR3 length equals 13 residues. CDR3 protein: CASSTTQNTEAFF. The CDR3 coding sequence is TGTGCCAGCTCAACCACGCAGAACACTGAAGCTTTCTTT.

This chain connects TRBV5-4 to TRBJ1-1; 7 nucleotides align to TRBD1. This CDR3 spans 13 amino acids. Trimming removed 4 bases from V and 8 bases from J; junction bases left unmatched: 8. Germline V gene lookup returns CDR1 SGHNT and CDR2 YYREEE (reference sequence). The CDR3 protein is CASSMDRTLEAFF. The CDR3 bases are TGTGCCAGCAGCATGGACAGGACCCTGGAAGCTTTCTTT.

The chain recombines TRBV11-3 with TRBJ2-7; tentative D call: TRBD2 (5 bases). The CDR3 extends over 14 amino acids. Germline CDR1 SGHNT, CDR2 YENEEA. Trimming cost V 6 bases and J 3 bases, with 15 bases left between them. The CDR3 DNA reads as TGTGCCAGCAGGGCCCGGGATATGATCTACGAGCAGTACTTC. It yields the protein CASRARDMIYEQYF. Drawing the rest from reference TRBV11-3 and TRBJ2-7, the complete variable domain is EAGVVQSPRYKIIEKKQPVAFWCNPISGHNTLYWYLQNLGQGPELLIRYENEEAVDDSQLPKDRFSAERLKGVDSTLKIQPAELGDSAVYLCASRARDMIYEQYFGPGTRLTVT.

J is TRBJ1-5 and V is TRBV9; 7 bases fit TRBD1. V dropped 3 bases and J dropped 2; count of bases not matched to a gene: 2. Germline assignment: CDR1 SGDLS and CDR2 YYNGEE. The CDR3 runs 14 residues. The CDR3 sequence: CASSDTGGNQPQHF. CDR3 bases: TGTGCCAGCAGCGATACAGGGGGCAATCAGCCCCAGCATTTT.

J is TRBJ2-3 and V is TRBV7-8; tentative D call: TRBD2 (6 bases). V lost 4 bases, J lost 3 bases, and 11 bases lay in between. Germline CDR1 is SGHVS and CDR2 is FQNEAQ. CDR3 length equals 14 residues. CDR3 in DNA: TGTGCCAGCAGCTCCGTAGCGGAAACAGATACGCAGTATTTT. Amino acid sequence: CASSSVAETDTQYF.

The chain carries TRBV9 and TRBJ2-7; 8 bases line up with TRBD2. CDR1 is SGDLS and CDR2 is YYNGEE in the germline V gene. The CDR3 contains 15 residues. J was trimmed by 3 bases and V by 3 bases; bases with no gene match: 8. The CDR3 protein is CASSEGLAGYYEQYF. The CDR3 DNA reads as TGTGCCAGCAGCGAGGGGCTAGCGGGCTACTACGAGCAGTACTTC.

J is TRBJ2-7 and V is TRBV4-2; TRBD2 might be the D (5 bases). Germline V gene data show CDR1 as LGHNA and CDR2 as YNFKEQ. Deletions cut 0 bases from V and 2 bases from J, with 14 bases between. This CDR3 contains 16 residues. The CDR3 loop is CASSQEAVDPAYEQYF. CDR3 nucleotide sequence: TGTGCCAGCAGCCAAGAAGCGGTAGACCCTGCCTACGAGCAGTACTTC.

The rearrangement joins TRBV21-1 to TRBJ2-7; the table's D gene call, TRBD2, was not cross checked with the DNA. TRBV21-1 counts as a pseudogene. There are 15 residues in the CDR3. In nucleotides, the CDR3 is TGTGCCAGCAGCAAAGTTAGGCTAGCGTCCTACGAGCAGTACTTC. Translated, it gives CASSKVRLASYEQYF.

The V and J genes are TRBV5-6 and TRBJ2-7; D remains unclear. The CDR3 extends over 13 amino acids. V was clipped by 3 bases and J by 2 bases, with 9 bases between them. Germline V lookup: CDR1 SGHDT, CDR2 YYEEEE. DNA for the CDR3: TGTGCCAGCAGCTACGGGTTACCCTACGAGCAGTACTTC. Its translation is CASSYGLPYEQYF.

The chain uses TRBV18 and TRBJ1-2; 7 nucleotides align to TRBD1. Germline loops: CDR1 KGHSH, CDR2 LQKENI. The V and J ends lost 1 base and 1 base, in that order; junction bases with no gene match: 3. The CDR3 loop spans 15 amino acids. The CDR3 region has the DNA TGTGCCAGCTCACCACAGGGGACAGTTAACTATGGCTACACCTTC. It yields the protein CASSPQGTVNYGYTF.

V usage is TRBV7-3 and J usage is TRBJ2-1; 10 positions agree with TRBD2. Trimming took 2 bases from V and 5 from J; bases not matched to a gene: 0. The CDR3 consists of 14 residues. Germline-derived CDR1 and CDR2 are SGHTA and FQGTGA. The CDR3: CASSLLAGDNEQFF. Here the CDR3 DNA reads TGTGCCAGCAGCTTACTAGCGGGAGACAATGAGCAGTTCTTC.

The gene calls are TRBV15 and TRBJ2-3; D remains ambiguous. Germline CDR1 is LNHNV and CDR2 is YYDKDF (reference sequence). The length of the CDR3 is 15 residues. Trimming took 0 bases from V and 2 from J, leaving 9 bases between them. CDR3 region: CATSRDPGSTDTQYF. The DNA of the CDR3 is TGTGCCACCAGCAGAGATCCCGGGTCCACAGATACGCAGTATTTT.

The DNA for the CDR3 is TGTGCCAGCAGTTACTTAGATTTAACCTACAATGAGCAGTTCTTC. It is translated as CASSYLDLTYNEQFF. V is TRBV6-6 and J is TRBJ2-1; D is unclear. Germline loops: CDR1 MNHNY, CDR2 SVGAGI (reference sequence). V was clipped by 1 base and J by 2 bases, with 9 bases between them. The CDR3 runs to 15 residues.

The genes are TRBV7-2 and TRBJ2-1, with D unresolved. Germline V CDR1 and CDR2: SGHTA, FQGNSA. V was clipped by 8 bases and J by 5 bases, with 10 bases between them. The CDR3 is 12 residues long. The CDR3 is CASLRVHNEQFF. For the CDR3, the DNA is TGTGCCAGCCTCCGAGTGCACAATGAGCAGTTCTTC.

This sequence joins TRBV10-3 and TRBJ2-1; D not certain. Germline V gene lookup returns CDR1 ENHRY and CDR2 SYGVKD. The CDR3 has 12 residues. V was pared by 3 bases and J by 7 bases, with 7 bases between. In nucleotides, the CDR3 is TGTGCCATCAGTGATCCCCCTAATGAGCAGTTCTTC. This gives the protein CAISDPPNEQFF.

The genes are TRBV5-4 and TRBJ2-2, with 10 positions matching TRBD2. The CDR3 contains 15 residues. CDR1 is SGHNT and CDR2 is YYREEE in the germline V gene (reference sequence). The V and J ends lost 1 base and 4 bases, in that order; junction bases with no gene match: 1. CDR3 residues: CASSLSGRVTGELFF. CDR3 DNA: TGTGCCAGCAGCTTGAGCGGGAGGGTCACCGGGGAGCTGTTTTTT.

This chain joins TRBV7-8 and TRBJ2-1, with 8 nucleotides matching TRBD2. Germline assignment: CDR1 SGHVS and CDR2 FQNEAQ. The CDR3 runs to 17 residues. The V gene end was trimmed by 7 bases and the J gene end by 0 bases; junction bases not matched to a gene: 11. The DNA for the CDR3 is TGTGCCAGCACACTTCTTTATAGCGGGGCCTCCTACAATGAGCAGTTCTTC. Amino acids: CASTLLYSGASYNEQFF.

This clone was recorded only once. The chain links TRBV5-1 to TRBJ2-7; possible D gene TRBD1, 5 bases. This CDR3 is built from 14 residues. V was clipped by 1 base and J by 3 bases, with 11 bases between them. Germline values: CDR1 SGHRS, CDR2 YFSETQ. The CDR3 nucleotides read TGCGCCAGCAGCTTGACGACAGCTAGCTACGAGCAGTACTTC. Protein sequence: CASSLTTASYEQYF.

The CDR3: CSVASTGELFF. The CDR3 bases are TGCAGCGTTGCCAGCACCGGGGAGCTGTTTTTT. The chain has TRBV29-1 and TRBJ2-2; the D is unclear. V lost 4 bases and J 4 bases, leaving 4 bases between the germline ends. The CDR3 is 11 amino acids. Germline CDR1 and CDR2: SQVTM and ANQGSEA.

CDR3 in DNA: TGTGCCAGCAGCCAAGACAGGACCCCTATCATGAACACTGAAGCTTTCTTT. It is translated as CASSQDRTPIMNTEAFF. The chain combines TRBV4-2 with TRBJ1-1; D gene unclear. The CDR3 extends over 17 amino acids. Germline-derived CDR1 and CDR2 are LGHNA and YNFKEQ. Trimming shortened V by 0 bases and J by 0 bases, and 14 bases separated the two germline ends.

The CDR3 DNA reads TGTGCCAGCAGAGCCTACACTAGTGATGAGCAGTTCTTC. Its protein is CASRAYTSDEQFF. The chain joins TRBV6-5 to TRBJ2-1; TRBD2 might be the D (5 bases). V was trimmed by 6 bases and J by 8 bases, leaving 14 bases between them. CDR3 length equals 13 residues. Germline V lookup: CDR1 MNHEY, CDR2 SVGAGI.

V gene TRBV6-1 combines with J gene TRBJ2-1; 9 nucleotides agree with TRBD1. The junction had 6 bases not matched to a gene; V was cut back by 7 bases and J by 5 bases. CDR1 and CDR2 from the germline V gene are MNHNS and SASEGT. This CDR3 has 14 amino acids. For the CDR3, the DNA is TGTGCCAGCACGAGGACAGGGGTGAACAATGAGCAGTTCTTC. Its translation: CASTRTGVNNEQFF.